Each of the 21 T cell receptor beta chains below was sequenced from the same sample in a study of CD8 T cells in ankylosing spondylitis. TCRdb itself ran the 5' RACE reads through MiXCR, one entry per CDR3 protein. The sample shows about 130,000 distinct CDR3 sequences, roughly 13% of them seen only once. Material: blood, either unsorted or a sorted T cell fraction (not recorded which). All receptors derive from a female donor with ankylosing spondylitis or in good health (not recorded which).

This clonotype was found many times. V and J are TRBV11-2 and TRBJ1-1; D not resolved. The CDR3 runs 14 residues. The V gene's germline CDR1 is SGHAT and CDR2 FQNNGV. V dropped 2 bases and J dropped 5 bases, with 12 bases sitting between them. The CDR3 nucleotides are TGTGCCAGCAGCTTAACTGACACTAGAACTGAAGCTTTCTTT. This codes for CASSLTDTRTEAFF.

The table lists this clonotype with many counts. J is TRBJ1-5 and V is TRBV5-4; TRBD1 might be the D (5 bases). Germline loops: CDR1 SGHNT, CDR2 YYREEE (reference sequence). The CDR3 loop spans 12 amino acids. The V and J ends lost 2 bases and 6 bases respectively, with 6 bases between them. The CDR3 sequence is CASSLDSQPQHF. The CDR3 nucleotides are TGTGCCAGCAGCTTAGACAGTCAGCCCCAGCATTTT.

In its sample, this clonotype was seen a few times. The rearrangement uses TRBV19 and TRBJ1-1; 7 bases are shared with TRBD1. J gave up 0 bases and V 4 bases, and 5 bases lay outside the gene matches. The V gene's germline CDR1 is LNHDA and CDR2 SQIVND (reference sequence). The CDR3 contains 15 residues. As DNA, the CDR3 is TGTGCCAGTAGTAGGGGACAGTTCATGAACACTGAAGCTTTCTTT. Residues: CASSRGQFMNTEAFF.

This chain connects TRBV5-1 to TRBJ2-1; D possibly corresponds to TRBD2 (5 bases). With 0 bases removed from V and 6 bases from J, the gap between germline ends came to 13 bases. Per germline, CDR1 SGHRS and CDR2 YFSETQ. CDR3 size: 15 residues. The CDR3, as DNA: TGCGCCAGCAGCTTGGGAGGCGGGTTTGGCAATGAGCAGTTCTTC. It codes for CASSLGGGFGNEQFF. Together with reference TRBV5-1 and TRBJ2-1, the CDR3 gives the full variable domain: KAGVTQTPRYLIKTRGQQVTLSCSPISGHRSVSWYQQTPGQGLQFLFEYFSETQRNKGNFPGRFSGRQFSNSRSEMNVSTLELGDSALYLCASSLGGGFGNEQFFGPGTRLTVL.

Of note for this clonotype: A much larger clone is a single base away; this may be a read error. The DNA of the CDR3 is TGCAGTGTTTCCCGGGACAGCTCAATCAATGGGCAGTTCTTC. Residues: CSVSRDSSINGQFF. The rearrangement joins TRBV20-1 to TRBJ2-1; 7 bases agree with TRBD1. The CDR3 has 14 amino acids. The germline CDR1 and CDR2 sequences are DFQATT and SNEGSKA (reference sequence).

There are many counts of this clonotype. This chain connects TRBV7-9 to TRBJ1-1; no clear D. The CDR3 extends over 13 amino acids. The V gene lost 3 bases and the J gene lost 6 bases, with 11 bases spanning the gap. Germline V gene sequence: CDR1 SEHNR, CDR2 FQNEAQ (reference sequence). This CDR3 reads CASSLRSGAEAFF. The CDR3, as DNA: TGTGCCAGCAGCTTGAGGTCCGGGGCTGAAGCTTTCTTT.

This clonotype came up many times. V usage is TRBV5-1 and J usage is TRBJ1-1; D is perhaps TRBD1 (5 bases). Germline V gene data show CDR1 as SGHRS and CDR2 as YFSETQ. Trimming left V 4 bases short and J 0 bases short, with 10 bases between. The CDR3 length is 14 residues. The CDR3, as DNA: TGCGCCAGCAGCAGACGGACACTGAACACTGAAGCTTTCTTT. It specifies CASSRRTLNTEAFF.

At least ten counts were recorded for this clonotype. The J gene is TRBJ2-1, the V gene TRBV5-1, with D perhaps matching TRBD1 (6 bases). CDR1 and CDR2 (germline): SGHRS, YFSETQ. The CDR3 has 14 amino acids. With 1 base removed from V and 7 bases from J, the gap between germline ends came to 12 bases. This chain's CDR3 is CASSLWLGGNEQFF. DNA of the CDR3: TGCGCCAGCAGCTTGTGGCTAGGGGGAAATGAGCAGTTCTTC. Supplemented by reference TRBV5-1 and TRBJ2-1, the full variable domain reads KAGVTQTPRYLIKTRGQQVTLSCSPISGHRSVSWYQQTPGQGLQFLFEYFSETQRNKGNFPGRFSGRQFSNSRSEMNVSTLELGDSALYLCASSLWLGGNEQFFGPGTRLTVL.

The chain links TRBV5-6 to TRBJ2-5, with TRBD2 identical over 11 bases. Germline CDR1 and CDR2: SGHDT and YYEEEE. After removal of 0 bases from V and 8 bases from J, the junction contained 6 bases not matched to a gene. The CDR3 length is 15 residues. This CDR3 is CASSLGMTSGATQYF. The CDR3 nucleotides read TGTGCCAGCAGCTTGGGCATGACTAGCGGGGCCACCCAGTACTTC.

As for this clonotype: An end of the junction differs from the germline gene, which may be a read error. The genes are TRBV7-7 and TRBJ2-1, with D possibly matching TRBD2 (6 bases). This CDR3 comprises 15 residues. The germline gives CDR1 SSHAT, CDR2 FNYEAQ (reference sequence). CDR3 region: CASSLSPGSGNEQFF. In DNA, the CDR3 is TGTGCTAGCAGCTTAAGCCCCGGGAGTGGCAATGAGCAGTTCTTC.

In this sample, this clonotype turned up many times. The chain employs TRBV4-2 and TRBJ1-2; D is unclear. Trimming cost V 0 bases and J 4 bases, with 12 bases left between them. CDR3 length: 15 amino acids. Per germline, CDR1 LGHNA and CDR2 YNFKEQ. The CDR3 DNA reads as TGTGCCAGCAGCCAAGAAGGGCCAGGCGGCTATGGCTACACCTTC. Translated, it gives CASSQEGPGGYGYTF.

This clonotype was counted at least ten times. The rearrangement joins TRBV29-1 to TRBJ2-1, with D uncertain. This CDR3 comprises 12 residues. Trimming removed 5 bases at V and 3 bases at J, with 8 bases between. From germline, CDR1 is SQVTM and CDR2 ANQGSEA. CDR3 amino acids: CSVLTDYNEQFF. The CDR3 DNA reads TGCAGCGTTTTAACTGACTACAATGAGCAGTTCTTC.

This clonotype was seen at least ten times. V is TRBV20-1 and J is TRBJ2-3; TRBD2 agrees at 12 bases. CDR3 length: 19 amino acids. Germline assignment: CDR1 DFQATT and CDR2 SNEGSKA (reference sequence). With V trimmed by 3 bases and J by 0 bases, 13 bases remained unmatched. The chain's CDR3 is CSARGASGGAELSTDTQYF. CDR3 bases: TGCAGTGCTAGGGGCGCTAGCGGGGGGGCGGAACTAAGCACAGATACGCAGTATTTT.

This clonotype was seen ten or more times. The chain is built from TRBV2 and TRBJ1-5, with TRBD1 as a possible D gene (6 bases). The germline gives CDR1 SNHLY, CDR2 FYNNEI. The V end lost 6 bases, the J end lost 0 bases, and 12 bases lay between the germline ends. The CDR3 runs 15 residues. The CDR3 region has the DNA TGTGCCAGCAGCGGGACAACCTATAGCAATCAGCCCCAGCATTTT. Translation: CASSGTTYSNQPQHF.

This clonotype was counted only a few times. The chain employs TRBV19 and TRBJ2-3; D may be TRBD2 (6 bases). The CDR3 length is 15 residues. The germline gives CDR1 LNHDA, CDR2 SQIVND (reference sequence). Trimming left V 4 bases short and J 2 bases short, with 13 bases between. The CDR3 loop reads CASSTGVGSTDTQYF. CDR3 DNA: TGTGCCAGTAGTACGGGGGTAGGTTCCACAGATACGCAGTATTTT.

The rearrangement links TRBV7-3 to TRBJ1-1; no clear D. Looked up from germline, CDR1 is SGHTA and CDR2 is FQGTGA. This CDR3 spans 15 amino acids. V was clipped by 6 bases and J by 3 bases, with 17 bases between them. CDR3 nucleotides: TGTGCCAGCAGGGTCATACAAGCCCGGGACACTGAAGCTTTCTTT. Protein: CASRVIQARDTEAFF.

This clonotype was observed at least ten times. The CDR3 sequence is CASSLELGGDTQYF. The CDR3, as DNA: TGCGCCAGCAGCTTGGAACTCGGAGGAGATACGCAGTATTTT. V usage is TRBV5-1 and J usage is TRBJ2-3; the D gene is possibly TRBD2 (5 bases). Trimming stripped 0 bases from V and 5 bases from J, with 10 bases between. The CDR3 is 14 amino acids. CDR1 is SGHRS, CDR2 YFSETQ, per germline. The variable domain in full, with the rest retrieved from reference TRBV5-1 and TRBJ2-3, is KAGVTQTPRYLIKTRGQQVTLSCSPISGHRSVSWYQQTPGQGLQFLFEYFSETQRNKGNFPGRFSGRQFSNSRSEMNVSTLELGDSALYLCASSLELGGDTQYFGPGTRLTVL.

This clonotype was observed a handful of times. This chain uses TRBV12-3 or TRBV12-4 with TRBJ2-3; 7 nucleotides align to TRBD1. Trimming removed 5 bases from V and 2 bases from J; junction bases left unmatched: 4. The CDR3 has 14 amino acids. The CDR3: CASSPGGDTDTQYF. CDR3 in DNA: TGTGCCAGCAGTCCAGGGGGTGACACAGATACGCAGTATTTT.

This chain uses TRBV29-1 with TRBJ2-7; D ambiguous. Germline values: CDR1 SQVTM, CDR2 ANQGSEA. V gave up 4 bases and J gave up 3 bases, with 10 bases separating them. The CDR3 covers 12 residues. In DNA form, the CDR3 reads TGCAGCGTTGCTGTCAGAAGCTACGAGCAGTACTTC. It yields the protein CSVAVRSYEQYF.

This clonotype was found a few times. The CDR3 DNA sequence: TGCGCCAGCAGCACTCGGGACAGCAACTACGAGCAGTACTTC. Its protein is CASSTRDSNYEQYF. V usage is TRBV5-1 and J usage is TRBJ2-7; 7 bases fit TRBD1. In germline, CDR1 is SGHRS, CDR2 YFSETQ. This CDR3 is 14 amino acids long. The J segment lost 3 bases and the V segment lost 4 bases, leaving 7 bases of the junction unmatched.

The chain links TRBV12-3 or TRBV12-4 to TRBJ2-5, with D perhaps TRBD2 (6 bases). The CDR3 consists of 13 residues. The V gene lost 10 bases and the J gene lost 2 bases, with 14 bases spanning the gap. As DNA, the CDR3 is TGTGCCATCAGCCGGGGGACTCAAGAGACCCAGTACTTC. Translated, it gives CAISRGTQETQYF.